This is a list of T cell receptor beta chains from one sample in a study of cytomegalovirus exposure and HLA in healthy donors. The repertoire was sequenced with immunoSEQ multiplex PCR; TCRdb's copy has only in-frame clones and lacks some. Of approximately 280,000 clones in the sample, around 89% were seen once. The sample was PBMCs. These receptors all come from a young woman in good health and CMV-seronegative. Both conserved end residues are part of each CDR3.

>TRBJ2-7|TRBV7-8
CASSATGGASEQYF
>TRBJ1-3|TRBV28
CASSFGGNTIYF
>TRBJ2-5|TRBV6-5
CASSYSSGRAHETQYF
>TRBJ2-3|TRBV5-1
CASSSRIAGRSTDTQYF
>TRBJ2-3|TRBV6-6
CASSGGQAGYF
>TRBJ2-7|TRBV7-8
CASSPTGLAPRSSYEQYF
>TRBJ2-5|TRBV19
CASSIAAGGRETQYF
>TRBJ2-4|TRBV6-5
CASSSTSGMKNIQYF
>TRBJ1-2|TRBV28
CASSFGQGAEGYTF
>TRBJ2-1|TRBV20-1
CSARVLYEQFF
>TRBJ1-1|TRBV6-1
CASSEHRTEAFF